Listed below are T cell receptor beta chains from one sample, sequenced in a study of Ad26.COV2.S vaccination and SARS-CoV-2 variants. Method: immunoSEQ multiplex PCR; TCRdb's copy keeps in-frame clones and lacks some. Of over 400,000 clones in the sample, roughly 90% were seen once. Here the sequenced sample was peripheral blood, taken in a trial of Ad26.COV2.S vaccine versus placebo. The receptor set was obtained from a person between 18 and 65 years old who received the Ad26.COV2.S COVID-19 vaccine or a placebo. Each CDR3 is given with its conserved first and last residue. Each record gives: CDR3 protein, CDR3 length, J gene, V gene.

cdr3_aa: CASSLWVGTEAFF
cdr3_length: 13
j_call: TRBJ1-1
v_call: TRBV5-1

cdr3_aa: CASSDFPGVSTDTQYF
cdr3_length: 16
j_call: TRBJ2-3
v_call: TRBV6-4

cdr3_aa: CASSLALNTEAFF
cdr3_length: 13
j_call: TRBJ1-1
v_call: TRBV28

cdr3_aa: CASSQRHRGLYNEQFF
cdr3_length: 16
j_call: TRBJ2-1
v_call: TRBV14

cdr3_aa: CASSFGQGNQPQHF
cdr3_length: 14
j_call: TRBJ1-5
v_call: TRBV13

cdr3_aa: CASSSGQGARETQYF
cdr3_length: 15
j_call: TRBJ2-5
v_call: TRBV6-2/TRBV6-3

cdr3_aa: CASNGGAITGTEAFF
cdr3_length: 15
j_call: TRBJ1-1
v_call: TRBV2

cdr3_aa: CAISESITYNEQFF
cdr3_length: 14
j_call: TRBJ2-1
v_call: TRBV10-3

cdr3_aa: CASSMSGQVLNQPQHF
cdr3_length: 16
j_call: TRBJ1-5
v_call: TRBV19

cdr3_aa: CASRSSNEKLFF
cdr3_length: 12
j_call: TRBJ1-4
v_call: TRBV6-5

cdr3_aa: CASSSPGFDRENYNEQFF
cdr3_length: 18
j_call: TRBJ2-1
v_call: TRBV6-2/TRBV6-3

cdr3_aa: CASSLVGGQGSGYTF
cdr3_length: 15
j_call: TRBJ1-2
v_call: TRBV7-9

cdr3_aa: CAISESLEYEQYF
cdr3_length: 13
j_call: TRBJ2-7
v_call: TRBV10-3

cdr3_aa: CASSQPLGGGRGDTQYF
cdr3_length: 17
j_call: TRBJ2-3
v_call: TRBV5-1

cdr3_aa: CASPGRGAAKNIQYF
cdr3_length: 15
j_call: TRBJ2-4
v_call: TRBV21-1

cdr3_aa: CASSPPFKSTGGRSPLHF
cdr3_length: 18
j_call: TRBJ1-6
v_call: TRBV18

cdr3_aa: CASSASATAPEYF
cdr3_length: 13
j_call: TRBJ2-7
v_call: TRBV2

cdr3_aa: CATSTRIFGNTIYF
cdr3_length: 14
j_call: TRBJ1-3
v_call: TRBV15

cdr3_aa: CASSLESQGVYYGYTF
cdr3_length: 16
j_call: TRBJ1-2
v_call: TRBV5-1

cdr3_aa: CASSYRPGTVTGELFF
cdr3_length: 16
j_call: TRBJ2-2
v_call: TRBV6-5

cdr3_aa: CAWSVRDRDSYNSPLHF
cdr3_length: 17
j_call: TRBJ1-6
v_call: TRBV30

cdr3_aa: CASSFLAGGGGETQYF
cdr3_length: 16
j_call: TRBJ2-5
v_call: TRBV7-2

cdr3_aa: CASSQALGQSYGYTF
cdr3_length: 15
j_call: TRBJ1-2
v_call: TRBV14

cdr3_aa: CASSQRRGWETQYF
cdr3_length: 14
j_call: TRBJ2-5
v_call: TRBV14

cdr3_aa: CASSVGRTDTQYF
cdr3_length: 13
j_call: TRBJ2-3
v_call: TRBV9

cdr3_aa: CASSFLPAVTVYGYTF
cdr3_length: 16
j_call: TRBJ1-2
v_call: TRBV7-9

cdr3_aa: CASSQVGTSGGSEQETQYF
cdr3_length: 19
j_call: TRBJ2-5
v_call: TRBV3-1/TRBV3-2

cdr3_aa: CASSLEPGTRETQYF
cdr3_length: 15
j_call: TRBJ2-5
v_call: TRBV5-4